This record covers a single T cell receptor beta chain. The entry originates in a study of cytomegalovirus exposure and HLA in healthy donors. There were likely unrecorded immune exposures, though donors were nominally healthy when sampled. V lost 6 bases and J lost 3; bases outside the gene matches: 10. The CDR3 spans 15 residues. CDR1 ENHRY and CDR2 SYGVKD come from the germline V gene. PCR employed 60 Vbeta and 13 Jbeta primers. The data were produced by immunoSEQ multiplex PCR, yet TCRdb's version contains in-frame clones alone and is incomplete. This table has around 110,000 clones, roughly 70% appearing once.

Sequencing was done on a sample of PBMCs. This receptor was identified in a man aged 30 to 39 in good health and CMV-seropositive. This rearrangement joins TRBV10-3 to TRBJ1-2; 7 nucleotides agree with TRBD1. In DNA, the CDR3 is TGTGCCATCAGCCCACTAGTCACAGGGGACTATGGCTACACCTTC. This translates into CAISPLVTGDYGYTF.